These 21 T cell receptor beta chains originate from one sample sequenced in a study of blood T cell repertoires in COVID-19. Profiled with immunoSEQ multiplex PCR; TCRdb holds only in-frame clones, not every one. Found here are approximately 160,000 clones, about four fifths of them singletons; the top ten hold 10% to 15%. Input material: peripheral blood. These receptors came from a man between 70 and 80 years old who had recovered from COVID-19.

The CDR3 sequence is CASSYGQNSGNTIYF. The CDR3 DNA sequence: TGTGCCAGCAGTTACGGGCAGAACTCTGGAAACACCATATATTTT. The J gene is TRBJ1-3, the V gene TRBV6-6; D call uncertain. The CDR3 runs 15 residues. Germline lookup yields CDR1 MNHNY and CDR2 SVGAGI (reference sequence). The ends were cut back, 2 bases at V and 0 bases at J, with 8 bases in the middle.

The CDR3 loop is CASSPQTGGVQETQYF. Written as DNA, the CDR3 is TGTGCCAGCTCACCGCAGACAGGGGGAGTTCAAGAGACCCAGTACTTC. This chain uses TRBV18 with TRBJ2-5, with 9 bases matching TRBD1. Germline V gene sequence: CDR1 KGHSH, CDR2 LQKENI. The V and J ends lost 3 bases and 2 bases, in that order; junction bases with no gene match: 7. The CDR3 length is 16 residues.

The V and J genes are TRBV9 and TRBJ2-3; TRBD2 matches at 12 bases. This CDR3 region has 16 residues. Germline values: CDR1 SGDLS, CDR2 YYNGEE. Trimming cost V 3 bases and J 3 bases; bases outside gene matches: 5. CDR3 in DNA: TGTGCCAGCAGCGGCGGCCTAGCGGGAGGGACAGATACGCAGTATTTT. Encoded protein: CASSGGLAGGTDTQYF.

This clone turned up a few times. The chain uses TRBV19 and TRBJ2-7; 11 bases agree with TRBD2. The trim removed 5 bases at V and 3 bases at J, leaving 3 bases unmatched. The CDR3 covers 14 residues. CDR1 is LNHDA, CDR2 SQIVND, per germline (reference sequence). CDR3 sequence: CASSPGLADYEQYF. The CDR3 DNA is TGTGCCAGTAGTCCGGGACTAGCGGACTACGAGCAGTACTTC.

This chain links TRBV20-1 with TRBJ2-2; TRBD2 is a possible D gene (5 bases). The V gene's germline CDR1 is DFQATT and CDR2 SNEGSKA (reference sequence). V was pared by 3 bases and J by 2 bases, with 13 bases between. This CDR3 comprises 15 residues. The CDR3 DNA reads as TGCAGTGCTAGTGGGAGCACACCCAACACCGGGGAGCTGTTTTTT. Translated: CSASGSTPNTGELFF.

This sequence joins TRBV27 and TRBJ1-6; D possibly corresponds to TRBD1 (5 bases). The germline V gene encodes CDR1 MNHEY and CDR2 SMNVEV (reference sequence). Trimming pared 8 bases from V and 0 bases from J, leaving 14 bases between. The CDR3 totals 16 residues. The CDR3 DNA follows: TGTGCCAGCGCATTTAACCAGGGCTCCTATAATTCACCCCTCCACTTT. Translating gives CASAFNQGSYNSPLHF.

The rearrangement links TRBV2 to TRBJ2-3; 11 positions agree with TRBD2. With V trimmed by 2 bases and J by 3 bases, 7 bases remained unmatched. Germline CDR1 and CDR2: SNHLY and FYNNEI. The length of the CDR3 is 17 residues. CDR3 nucleotides: TGTGCCAGCAGTGAACTAACTAGCGGGAGTTGGACAGATACGCAGTATTTT. Translation gives CASSELTSGSWTDTQYF.

The genes are TRBV7-3 and TRBJ2-1, with 11 bases matching TRBD2. Germline loops: CDR1 SGHTA, CDR2 FQGTGA. CDR3 length equals 15 residues. J was trimmed by 3 bases and V by 3 bases; bases with no gene match: 1. The CDR3 reads CASSFTSGSYNEQFF. Written as DNA, the CDR3 is TGTGCCAGCAGCTTCACTAGCGGGAGCTACAATGAGCAGTTCTTC.

This chain links TRBV5-5 with TRBJ1-6, with a possible D match to TRBD1 (6 bases). V lost 4 bases, J lost 8 bases, and 22 bases lay in between. From germline, CDR1 is SGHKS and CDR2 YYEKEE (reference sequence). The CDR3 runs 17 residues. The CDR3 nucleotides are TGTGCCAGCAGCGTGACAGGCCAGTTTATTCGTCATTCACCCCTCCACTTT. Encoded protein: CASSVTGQFIRHSPLHF.

The chain recombines TRBV5-4 with TRBJ2-3; TRBD2 agrees at 10 bases. Germline V CDR1 and CDR2: SGHNT, YYREEE (reference sequence). CDR3 length: 16 residues. Losses at the gene ends were 4 bases for V and 4 bases for J; bases not matched to a gene: 9. For the CDR3, the DNA is TGTGCCAGCAGCCCCCCAGCGGGAGGGCCAGCAGATACGCAGTATTTT. It specifies CASSPPAGGPADTQYF.

This sequence joins TRBV5-6 and TRBJ2-1, with D possibly matching TRBD2 (5 bases). Trimming pared 4 bases from V and 7 bases from J, leaving 15 bases between. The CDR3 runs to 14 residues. CDR1 and CDR2 from the germline V gene are SGHDT and YYEEEE. The CDR3 bases are TGTGCCAGCAGCCAGTTGGGAGTGGGAAATGAGCAGTTCTTC. Its protein is CASSQLGVGNEQFF. Complete variable domain (other parts from reference TRBV5-6 and TRBJ2-1): DAGVTQSPTHLIKTRGQQVTLRCSPKSGHDTVSWYQQALGQGPQFIFQYYEEEERQRGNFPDRFSGHQFPNYSSELNVNALLLGDSALYLCASSQLGVGNEQFFGPGTRLTVL.

This clone was counted only a few times. V is TRBV6-5 and J is TRBJ2-7; 8 nucleotides match TRBD1. V gave up 2 bases and J gave up 7 bases; unmatched junction bases: 7. Germline CDR1 and CDR2: MNHEY and SVGAGI. There are 14 residues in the CDR3. The chain's CDR3 is CASSYETGAGEQYF. CDR3 bases: TGTGCCAGCAGTTACGAGACAGGGGCGGGAGAGCAGTACTTC.

The V call is TRBV3-1 (or the pseudogene TRBV3-2), the J call TRBJ1-3; D gene unclear. The CDR3 covers 16 residues. Between the trimmed V and J ends, which lost 0 bases and 0 bases, there was a span of 9 bases. CDR1 and CDR2 from the germline V gene are LGHDT and YNNKEL (reference sequence). The CDR3 DNA is TGTGCCAGCAGCCAAGAACGACTGCTCTCTGGAAACACCATATATTTT. This sequence encodes CASSQERLLSGNTIYF.

The chain combines TRBV19 with TRBJ1-5; D may be TRBD1 (6 bases). Germline V gene lookup returns CDR1 LNHDA and CDR2 SQIVND (reference sequence). V lost 1 base and J lost 1, with 8 bases in between. There are 15 residues in the CDR3. The DNA of the CDR3 is TGTGCCAGTAGTATAGTAGGGGGAAGCAATCAGCCCCAGCATTTT. Translated, it gives CASSIVGGSNQPQHF.

This rearrangement joins TRBV2 to TRBJ1-2; D may be TRBD1 (6 bases). The CDR3 sequence is 12 residues long. Trimming shortened V by 6 bases and J by 9 bases, and 14 bases separated the two germline ends. CDR1 is SNHLY and CDR2 is FYNNEI in the germline V gene. CDR3 sequence: CASRGTFGSYTF. The CDR3 DNA follows: TGTGCCAGCAGGGGGACATTTGGGAGCTACACCTTC.

V is TRBV6-5 and J is TRBJ1-6; D unclear. CDR3 length equals 16 residues. CDR1 is MNHEY, CDR2 SVGAGI, per germline. The V end was cut by 1 base, the J end by 14 bases, with 21 bases between. CDR3 sequence reads: CASSYYVRAGDGALHF. The CDR3, as DNA: TGTGCCAGCAGTTACTACGTCCGGGCGGGAGACGGGGCCCTCCACTTT.

This chain connects TRBV6-6 to TRBJ1-1; 9 bases match TRBD1. This CDR3 has 14 residues. Germline assignment: CDR1 MNHNY and CDR2 SVGAGI (reference sequence). Trimming removed 6 bases from V and 3 bases from J; junction bases left unmatched: 5. CDR3 sequence (DNA): TGTGCCAGCAGACAGGGGGCTGAGTACACTGAAGCTTTCTTT. Its protein product is CASRQGAEYTEAFF.

This clone was seen only once. The chain uses TRBV7-8 and TRBJ2-2; 9 bases map to TRBD2. CDR1 SGHVS and CDR2 FQNEAQ come from the germline V gene. This CDR3 is 17 amino acids long. Trimming removed 3 bases from V and 6 bases from J; junction bases left unmatched: 11. This CDR3 is CASSFGALAGSAGELFF. The CDR3 DNA reads as TGTGCCAGCAGCTTTGGGGCTCTAGCGGGATCCGCCGGGGAGCTGTTTTTT.

This chain uses TRBV19 with TRBJ1-1; 7 bases line up with TRBD1. Unmatched junction bases numbered 5, after V lost 2 bases and J lost 2 bases. Germline CDR1 is LNHDA and CDR2 is SQIVND (reference sequence). The CDR3 loop spans 15 amino acids. The CDR3 reads CASSIWDRVNTEAFF. In DNA, the CDR3 is TGTGCCAGTAGTATATGGGACAGAGTAAACACTGAAGCTTTCTTT.

The chain uses TRBV27 and TRBJ2-7; no clear D. V lost 5 bases, J lost 10 bases, and 15 bases lay in between. Germline loops: CDR1 MNHEY, CDR2 SMNVEV (reference sequence). The CDR3 runs 12 residues. This CDR3 is CASSRQTSPQYF. The CDR3, as DNA: TGTGCCAGCAGTCGCCAAACTTCTCCCCAGTACTTC.

The rearrangement links TRBV7-2 to TRBJ1-1; no clear D. Germline V gene sequence: CDR1 SGHTA, CDR2 FQGNSA. The V end lost 1 base, the J end lost 0 bases, and 3 bases lay between the germline ends. The CDR3 contains 13 residues. CDR3 bases: TGTGCCAGCAGCTTAGGTATGAACACTGAAGCTTTCTTT. Amino acid sequence: CASSLGMNTEAFF.